This TCR beta chain was observed in a study of blood T cell repertoires in COVID-19. Turning to the study itself: Sample material is recorded as cDNA or gDNA derived from T cells, B-cell-depleted T cells, or PBMCs.

Clones were read by immunoSEQ multiplex PCR, and TCRdb kept only the in-frame ones, dropping some. The sample consists of about 350,000 clones, approximately 90% of them appearing once. This clone showed up just once. The sample was peripheral blood. The source is a woman aged 55-75 years with COVID-19, enrolled during active disease.

This CDR3 is CASSLSRGGFEQFF. CDR3 DNA: TGTGCCAGCAGCTTAAGTCGGGGGGGCTTTGAGCAGTTCTTC. V usage is TRBV11-2 and J usage is TRBJ2-1, with 8 bases fitting TRBD2. V was pared by 2 bases and J by 9 bases, with 6 bases of the junction left unmatched. The CDR3 length is 14 residues. Per germline, CDR1 SGHAT and CDR2 FQNNGV.